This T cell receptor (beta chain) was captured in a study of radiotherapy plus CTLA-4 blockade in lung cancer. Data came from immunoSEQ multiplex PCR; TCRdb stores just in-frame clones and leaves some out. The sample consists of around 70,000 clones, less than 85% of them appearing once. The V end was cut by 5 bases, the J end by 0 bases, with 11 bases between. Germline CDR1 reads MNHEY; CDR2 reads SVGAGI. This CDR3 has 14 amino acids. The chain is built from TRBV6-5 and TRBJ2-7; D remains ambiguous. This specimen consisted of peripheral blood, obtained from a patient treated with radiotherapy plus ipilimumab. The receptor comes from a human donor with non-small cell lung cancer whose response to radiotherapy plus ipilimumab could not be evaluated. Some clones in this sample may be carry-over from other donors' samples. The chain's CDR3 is CASSPRVGSYEQYF. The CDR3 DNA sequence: TGTGCCAGCAGTCCCCGGGTGGGCTCCTACGAGCAGTACTTC.